Presented here are 24 T cell receptor beta chains from one specimen sequenced in a study of OX40 agonist ivuxolimab in advanced cancers. Data came from immunoSEQ multiplex PCR; TCRdb stores just in-frame clones and leaves some out. In the table there are just over 90,000 clones, about 90% of which are singletons. The sequences come from CD4+ or CD8+ T cells sorted from blood, collected in a trial of the OX40 agonist ivuxolimab. All receptors come from an adult with an advanced solid tumor such as melanoma, head and neck, liver or kidney cancer.

The J gene is TRBJ2-1, the V gene TRBV4-2, with TRBD2 matching over 10 bases. In germline, CDR1 is LGHNA, CDR2 YNFKEQ. This CDR3 is 17 amino acids long. V was clipped by 0 bases and J by 9 bases; unmatched bases: 11. The CDR3 loop reads CASSQDFGASGSIEQFF. In nucleotides, the CDR3 is TGTGCCAGCAGCCAAGATTTCGGGGCTAGCGGGAGTATTGAGCAGTTCTTC.

This chain connects TRBV30 to TRBJ1-3; a weak D match, TRBD1 (5 bases). V lost 1 base and J 0 bases, leaving 7 bases between the germline ends. In germline, CDR1 is GTSNPN, CDR2 SVGIG (reference sequence). CDR3 length equals 14 residues. CDR3 sequence (DNA): TGTGCCTGGAGTGCAGGGAACTCTGGAAACACCATATATTTT. Translating it yields CAWSAGNSGNTIYF. The full variable domain, completed using reference TRBV30 and TRBJ1-3, is SQTIHQWPATLVQPVGSPLSLECTVEGTSNPNLYWYRQAAGRGLQLLFYSVGIGQISSEVPQNLSASRPQDRQFILSSKKLLLSDSGFYLCAWSAGNSGNTIYFGEGSWLTVV.

The chain employs TRBV19 and TRBJ2-2, with 7 bases that match TRBD2. Germline lookup yields CDR1 LNHDA and CDR2 SQIVND (reference sequence). The CDR3 length is 13 residues. Trimming cost V 9 bases and J 5 bases; bases outside gene matches: 6. The CDR3 bases are TGTGCCAGCGGGAGGCCGGGAACCGGGGAGCTGTTTTTT. Translated: CASGRPGTGELFF.

V gene TRBV9 combines with J gene TRBJ2-1; TRBD2 agrees at 11 bases. This CDR3 contains 15 residues. The germline CDR1 and CDR2 sequences are SGDLS and YYNGEE. J lost 5 bases, V lost 2 bases, and 3 bases had no gene match. CDR3 nucleotides: TGTGCCAGCAGCGTTAGCGGGAGGGGCGACAATGAGCAGTTCTTC. Protein: CASSVSGRGDNEQFF.

As to this clone: The sample contains more than one DNA sequence encoding this CDR3. The CDR3 loop reads CASSQEGGGRSDTQYF. The CDR3 coding sequence is TGCGCCAGCAGCCAAGAAGGTGGCGGGAGATCAGATACGCAGTATTTT. The rearrangement uses TRBV4-3 and TRBJ2-3; the match to TRBD2 covers 7 bases. V lost 0 bases to trimming and J lost 4 bases; unmatched junction nucleotides: 7. This CDR3 is 16 amino acids long. CDR1 and CDR2 from the germline V gene are LGHNA and YSLEER.

The chain combines TRBV2 with TRBJ1-2; possibly TRBD1 for D (5 bases). The CDR3 loop spans 16 amino acids. Trimming stripped 4 bases from V and 7 bases from J, with 22 bases between. The germline V gene has CDR1 SNHLY and CDR2 FYNNEI. The DNA of the CDR3 is TGTGCCAGCAGTGTTTCAGGGAGAGGAAACCCGATTGGCTACACCTTC. Protein product: CASSVSGRGNPIGYTF.

This chain links TRBV7-9 with TRBJ2-1; weak D call: TRBD2 (6 bases). Germline V gene data show CDR1 as SEHNR and CDR2 as FQNEAQ (reference sequence). The CDR3 is 14 residues long. V was clipped by 0 bases and J by 6 bases, with 9 bases between them. The CDR3 sequence: CASSLAGGVNEQFF. The CDR3 bases are TGTGCCAGCAGCTTAGCGGGAGGAGTCAATGAGCAGTTCTTC.

This clone came up once. J is TRBJ1-3 and V is TRBV30; D call uncertain. Germline V gene data show CDR1 as GTSNPN and CDR2 as SVGIG (reference sequence). CDR3 length: 14 amino acids. Trimming removed 8 bases from V and 0 bases from J, with 14 bases in between. CDR3: CAGSGGHSGNTIYF. CDR3 nucleotide sequence: TGTGCCGGCTCGGGCGGCCACTCTGGAAACACCATATATTTT.

CDR3 protein: CATTGGTGGSYEQYF. The CDR3 DNA reads as TGTGCCACTACGGGGGGGACAGGGGGCTCCTACGAGCAGTACTTC. The chain joins TRBV10-3 to TRBJ2-7, with 11 positions matching TRBD1. Germline values: CDR1 ENHRY, CDR2 SYGVKD. The CDR3 covers 15 residues. V lost 10 bases to trimming and J lost 0 bases; unmatched junction nucleotides: 8.

The chain uses TRBV5-1 and TRBJ2-5; 13 bases agree with TRBD2. J was trimmed by 5 bases and V by 0 bases; bases with no gene match: 10. This CDR3 has 18 residues. CDR1 and CDR2 from the germline V gene are SGHRS and YFSETQ. The CDR3 region is CASSLATSGRALGETQYF. The CDR3 region has the DNA TGCGCCAGCAGCTTGGCCACTAGCGGGAGGGCCCTGGGGGAGACCCAGTACTTC. The full variable domain, in which reference TRBV5-1 and TRBJ2-5 provide the parts outside the CDR3, is KAGVTQTPRYLIKTRGQQVTLSCSPISGHRSVSWYQQTPGQGLQFLFEYFSETQRNKGNFPGRFSGRQFSNSRSEMNVSTLELGDSALYLCASSLATSGRALGETQYFGPGTRLLVL.

The gene calls are TRBV28 and TRBJ1-4; 11 nucleotides agree with TRBD1. The V segment lost 7 bases and the J segment 5 bases; nucleotides outside the gene matches: 12. CDR3 length: 17 residues. Germline values: CDR1 MDHEN, CDR2 SYDVKM. The CDR3: CASKSPGTGGNNEKLFF. The CDR3 DNA sequence: TGTGCCAGCAAGTCACCCGGGACAGGGGGTAACAATGAAAAACTGTTTTTT.

The chain carries TRBV28 and TRBJ2-3; either TRBD1 or TRBD2 may supply D (5 bases each). The ends were cut back, 4 bases at V and 2 bases at J, with 13 bases in the middle. This CDR3 comprises 15 residues. CDR1 and CDR2 from the germline V gene are MDHEN and SYDVKM. CDR3 sequence (DNA): TGTGCCAGCAGTTCTACGGGGCGCGTCACAGATACGCAGTATTTT. This codes for CASSSTGRVTDTQYF.

The genes are TRBV29-1 and TRBJ2-1; TRBD1 agrees at 9 bases. Germline V gives CDR1 SQVTM, CDR2 ANQGSEA. The length of the CDR3 is 14 residues. V was clipped by 6 bases and J by 5 bases; unmatched bases: 8. As DNA, the CDR3 is TGCAGCGTCGCTGGACAGGGGACCAACAATGAGCAGTTCTTC. Protein sequence: CSVAGQGTNNEQFF.

This rearrangement joins TRBV6-5 to TRBJ2-7; 8 nucleotides agree with TRBD1. CDR3 length: 12 residues. Per germline, CDR1 MNHEY and CDR2 SVGAGI. V dropped 8 bases and J dropped 4; count of bases not matched to a gene: 4. CDR3 coding DNA: TGTGCCAGCGCTCAGGGGGCATACGAGCAGTACTTC. It translates to CASAQGAYEQYF.

J is TRBJ2-1 and V is TRBV6-6; no clear D gene. The CDR3 runs to 14 residues. Trimming shortened V by 2 bases and J by 0 bases, and 5 bases separated the two germline ends. Germline-derived CDR1 and CDR2 are MNHNY and SVGAGI (reference sequence). CDR3 bases: TGTGCCAGCAGTTACATCAACTCCTACAATGAGCAGTTCTTC. Protein sequence: CASSYINSYNEQFF.

About this clone itself: One end of the junction varies from germline; a read error may be responsible. The chain links TRBV14 to TRBJ2-2; weak D call: TRBD2 (6 bases). From germline, CDR1 is SGHDN and CDR2 FVKESK. The CDR3 is made up of 14 amino acids. DNA for the CDR3: TGTGCCAGCAGCCAAAACCTAGTATCCGGGGGGCTGTTTTTT. This gives the protein CASSQNLVSGGLFF.

The V gene is TRBV29-1, the J gene TRBJ1-1; no clear D gene. Trimming left V 7 bases short and J 3 bases short, with 9 bases between. The CDR3 consists of 11 residues. The germline V gene has CDR1 SQVTM and CDR2 ANQGSEA. The CDR3 here is CSGDGHTEAFF. CDR3 nucleotides: TGCAGCGGTGACGGACACACTGAAGCTTTCTTT.

The chain uses TRBV27 and TRBJ2-5; TRBD1 matches 10 bases. V gave up 8 bases and J gave up 4 bases; unmatched junction bases: 10. This CDR3 is 15 amino acids long. Germline CDR1 reads MNHEY; CDR2 reads SMNVEV (reference sequence). The CDR3 is CASGPNRDRGETQYF. Here the CDR3 DNA reads TGTGCCAGCGGTCCAAACCGGGACAGGGGAGAGACCCAGTACTTC.

This clone appeared a few times. The chain carries TRBV19 and TRBJ2-1, with TRBD2 matching over 7 bases. Germline CDR1 is LNHDA and CDR2 is SQIVND (reference sequence). This CDR3 comprises 12 residues. Unmatched junction bases numbered 8, after V lost 6 bases and J lost 12 bases. The CDR3 loop is CASSMRETGQFF. The CDR3 coding sequence is TGTGCCAGTAGCATGCGGGAGACCGGGCAGTTCTTC.

V usage is TRBV19 and J usage is TRBJ2-1; TRBD1 agrees at 8 bases. V lost 3 bases and J lost 7; bases outside the gene matches: 8. This CDR3 is 15 amino acids long. Germline CDR1 reads LNHDA; CDR2 reads SQIVND (reference sequence). The CDR3 coding sequence is TGTGCCAGTAGTATCTCGGACAGGGAATATAATGAGCAGTTCTTC. It is translated as CASSISDREYNEQFF.

The chain is built from TRBV6-5 and TRBJ2-1; 11 bases match TRBD1. CDR1 and CDR2 from the germline V gene are MNHEY and SVGAGI. CDR3 length: 14 amino acids. Losses at the gene ends were 5 bases for V and 4 bases for J; bases not matched to a gene: 1. The CDR3 loop reads CASSGQGAYNEQFF. CDR3 coding DNA: TGTGCCAGCAGTGGACAGGGGGCTTACAATGAGCAGTTCTTC.

The sample holds one count of this clone. This chain uses TRBV11-2 with TRBJ1-2, with TRBD1 identical over 8 bases. Germline CDR1 SGHAT, CDR2 FQNNGV. The CDR3 spans 14 residues. J gave up 2 bases and V 4 bases, and 3 bases lay outside the gene matches. The CDR3 reads CASSSWTGNYGYTF. For the CDR3, the DNA is TGTGCCAGCAGCTCCTGGACAGGGAACTATGGCTACACCTTC.

This chain uses TRBV5-5 with TRBJ2-1; 8 positions agree with TRBD1. CDR3 length: 15 amino acids. Germline V gene lookup returns CDR1 SGHKS and CDR2 YYEKEE (reference sequence). V was pared by 7 bases and J by 5 bases, with 11 bases of the junction left unmatched. Here the CDR3 DNA reads TGTGCCAGCGACCTTCGACAGGGGACCCACAATGAGCAGTTCTTC. Translating it yields CASDLRQGTHNEQFF.

V gene TRBV11-2 combines with J gene TRBJ2-7, with TRBD2 identical over 10 bases. V lost 6 bases, J lost 5 bases, and 10 bases stayed unmatched. This CDR3 is 15 amino acids long. Germline CDR1 and CDR2: SGHAT and FQNNGV. CDR3 coding DNA: TGTGCCAGCAGTCCGTGGGGACTAGCGTCCGACGAGCAGTACTTC. It codes for CASSPWGLASDEQYF. The full variable domain, in which reference TRBV11-2 and TRBJ2-7 provide the parts outside the CDR3, is EAGVAQSPRYKIIEKRQSVAFWCNPISGHATLYWYQQILGQGPKLLIQFQNNGVVDDSQLPKDRFSAERLKGVDSTLKIQPAKLEDSAVYLCASSPWGLASDEQYFGPGTRLTVT.